This entry features one T cell receptor (beta chain) sequence. Its antigen is not identified. This sample was taken from a study of vaccination effects on CD4 cells after COVID-19. Antigen-specific CD4+ T cells were expanded (with viral peptide pools) by the ViraFEST assay ahead of sequencing. Cells that had been cultured for 9 to 10 days were the source of isolated CD4+ T cells. V was shortened by 2 bases and J by 4 bases, with 8 bases between the two germline ends. The CDR3 is 13 amino acids. The germline CDR1 and CDR2 sequences are LGHNT and FRNRAP. The repertoire was sequenced with immunoSEQ multiplex PCR; TCRdb's copy has only in-frame clones and lacks some. The sample records 50,000 or so clones, around 80% being singletons.

The chain links TRBV12-5 to TRBJ2-5; D not resolved. The sequence came from a human donor who received a COVID-19 vaccine. The sequencing here drew on CD4+ T cells from PBMCs cultured with HCoV-229E spike peptides, taken before COVID-19 vaccination. The CDR3 region has the DNA TGTGCTAGTGGTTTGCGGCAGCCAGAGACCCAGTACTTC. Translated, it gives CASGLRQPETQYF.